These T cell receptor beta chains were read from a single sample in a study of T cells in placental villitis. The table came from immunoSEQ multiplex PCR; TCRdb's copy has only in-frame clones and leaves some out. The repertoire includes around 140 clones, about 89% of them detected once, and roughly 15% sits in the top ten. Sample: placental tissue containing maternal and fetal cells. The receptors here all came from a human patient with villitis of unknown etiology; the placental T cells may come from both mother and fetus. The CDR3 runs from the conserved cysteine through the conserved F or W. A D gene is named only where the DNA matches it firmly. Size tells how often a clone was seen (once, few, many) or the class of an expanded clone, and some rows leave it out.

J gene	V gene	D gene	clone size	CDR3 protein	CDR3 DNA
TRBJ1-4	TRBV15	.	.	CATSRGQAATNEKLFF	TGTGCCACCAGCAGAGGACAGGCTGCAACTAATGAAAAACTGTTTTTT
TRBJ2-2	TRBV5-6	.	.	CASSLGGTNTGELFF	TGTGCCAGCAGCTTGGGAGGGACCAACACCGGGGAGCTGTTTTTT
TRBJ2-2	TRBV19	.	.	CASSMGGLPPRELFF	TGTGCCAGTAGTATGGGTGGACTCCCACCGAGGGAGCTGTTTTTT
TRBJ2-1	TRBV27	.	.	CASRLSWAPYNEQFF	TGTGCCAGCAGACTATCATGGGCCCCCTACAATGAGCAGTTCTTC
TRBJ1-1	TRBV18	.	once	CASCRTVAVAEAFF	TGTGCCAGCTGTCGGACAGTCGCAGTGGCAGAAGCTTTCTTT
TRBJ2-1	TRBV9	.	.	CASSVATGEMQFF	TGTGCCAGCAGCGTAGCAACGGGAGAGATGCAGTTCTTC
TRBJ2-7	TRBV27	.	once	CASSPSFGLRTYEQYF	TGTGCCAGCAGTCCTTCCTTTGGACTACGGACCTACGAGCAGTACTTC
TRBJ1-5	TRBV28	.	.	CASSESGDTEPQHF	TGTGCCAGCAGTGAATCAGGGGATACGGAGCCCCAGCATTTT
TRBJ2-2	TRBV30	.	.	CAWSPNRAGELFF	TGTGCCTGGAGCCCAAACAGGGCCGGGGAGCTGTTTTTT
TRBJ1-1	TRBV7-6	TRBD1	.	CASSLGPAGGGTEAFF	TGTGCCAGCAGCTTAGGCCCCGCAGGGGGAGGTACTGAAGCTTTCTTT
TRBJ2-1	TRBV5-1	TRBD1	.	CASSLGGQLGNEQFF	TGCGCCAGCAGCTTGGGGGGACAGCTCGGCAATGAGCAGTTCTTC
TRBJ2-7	TRBV6-5	.	.	CASSLGDPYEQYF	TGTGCCAGCAGCCTTGGCGACCCTTACGAGCAGTACTTC
TRBJ1-3	TRBV7-2	.	.	CASSLLSSGNTIYF	TGTGCCAGCAGCCTACTAAGCTCTGGAAACACCATATATTTT
TRBJ2-3	TRBV12-3/TRBV12-4	.	.	CASSLASTDTQYF	TGTGCCAGCAGTTTAGCCAGCACAGATACGCAGTATTTT